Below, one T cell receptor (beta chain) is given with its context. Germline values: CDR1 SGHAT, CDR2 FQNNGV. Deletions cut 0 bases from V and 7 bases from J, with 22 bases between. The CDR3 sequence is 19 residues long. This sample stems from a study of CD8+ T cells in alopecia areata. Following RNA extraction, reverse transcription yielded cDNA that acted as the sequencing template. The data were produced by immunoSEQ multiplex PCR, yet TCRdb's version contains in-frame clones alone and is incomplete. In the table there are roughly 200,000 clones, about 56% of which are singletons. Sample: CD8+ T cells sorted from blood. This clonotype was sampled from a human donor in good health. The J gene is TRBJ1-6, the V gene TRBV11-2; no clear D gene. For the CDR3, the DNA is TGTGCCAGCAGCTTAGATCGGGAGTCGGACGGTGAATTAAATTCACCCCTCCACTTT. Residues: CASSLDRESDGELNSPLHF.